The entry below describes one TCR beta chain. Just one base apart from a much larger clone, this may be a read error. This record comes from a study of tumor-infiltrating lymphocytes in primary liver carcinoma. Researchers generated TCR beta cDNA from about 0.5 ug of total RNA, relying on a constant-region primer. The TCR beta library was amplified through three nested multiplex PCR rounds in a modified ARM-PCR procedure. Two initial PCR rounds of 10 to 11 cycles each paired TRBV1-TRBV30 forward primers with a C-beta reverse primer. From the multiplex PCR reads, TCRdb called clonotypes with MiXCR, one entry per CDR3 protein. The sample lists some 110,000 distinct CDR3 sequences; 64% were seen once. This CDR3 contains 12 residues. The V gene lost 6 bases and the J gene lost 9 bases, with 15 bases spanning the gap. From unsorted bulk tissue weighing roughly 18-30 mg, DNA and RNA were co-extracted.

This receptor was taken from a woman aged 60-70 years with primary liver carcinoma and hepatitis B virus infection. The material sequenced was liver tumor tissue from sampling region 3. Stated subset: tumor region T3, left-lateral pole. V and J are TRBV12-3 or TRBV12-4 and TRBJ2-7; D might be TRBD1 (6 bases). The chain's CDR3 is CASSSRDTRQYF. The CDR3 nucleotides are TGTGCCAGCAGCTCCCGGGACACCAGGCAGTACTTC.